This TCR beta chain is drawn from a study of blood T cells in healthy people across ages. Findings of the study overall: As age increased, TCR beta diversity per million T cells fell in a roughly linear fashion.

Of note for this clonotype: The antigen is not known.

Next came a second PCR, run for roughly 6 to 11 cycles, which used a sample-barcoded 5' primer along with a J-beta primer mix. Via MiXCR, TCRdb re-called the 5' RACE reads, giving one row per CDR3 protein. The sample includes roughly 1,800,000 distinct CDR3 sequences, less than 50% seen only once; the top ten take approximately 2.1%. What was sequenced was blood. The receptor comes from a woman aged 40-49 years in good health.

CDR3 sequence (DNA): TGTGCCAGCAGTGAACGTCGCGGGCAGGGGAGAGGAAGGTTCTTC. Residues: CASSERRGQGRGRFF. This sequence joins TRBV6-1 and TRBJ2-1; a weak D match, TRBD1 (6 bases). Germline CDR1 and CDR2: MNHNS and SASEGT. V was shortened by 2 bases and J by 15 bases, with 23 bases between the two germline ends. The CDR3 consists of 15 residues.